The 27 T cell receptor beta chains reported below all come from one sample, sequenced in a study of blood T cells in healthy people across ages. Then a second PCR, running roughly 6 to 11 cycles, was carried out with a sample-barcoded 5' primer and a J-beta primer mix. MiXCR, run by TCRdb on the 5' RACE reads, gives a single entry per CDR3 protein. The sample contains about 800,000 distinct CDR3 sequences, around a quarter of which appear only once. This sample was shared with a second study, whose subject was T cells of mothers and their children.

Input material: blood. These receptors originate from a boy between 5 and 17 years old in good health.

The chain recombines TRBV3-1 with TRBJ2-1; D unresolved. This CDR3 region has 14 residues. V lost 4 bases and J lost 4, with 11 bases in between. Germline assignment: CDR1 LGHDT and CDR2 YNNKEL (reference sequence). The CDR3 reads CASSPVSPYNEQFF. The DNA for the CDR3 is TGTGCCAGCAGCCCCGTCAGTCCATACAATGAGCAGTTCTTC.

Only a few counts were recorded for this clonotype. The gene calls are TRBV4-3 and TRBJ2-5; TRBD1 is a possible D gene (6 bases). Trimming left V 2 bases short and J 3 bases short, with 10 bases between. CDR3 length: 14 amino acids. The germline gives CDR1 LGHNA, CDR2 YSLEER. In nucleotides, the CDR3 is TGCGCCAGCAGCCAAACCAGGGGAAAAGAGACCCAGTACTTC. Protein product: CASSQTRGKETQYF.

The table lists this clonotype with a few counts. The chain joins TRBV21-1 to TRBJ2-1; the DNA was not used to check the table's D call, TRBD2. The J call may not be correct, given that the DNA end is closer to TRBJ2-5. TRBV21-1 is a known pseudogene. The CDR3 has 15 residues. The CDR3 loop reads CASLSEKRGQETQYF. As DNA, the CDR3 is TGTGCCAGCTTATCAGAGAAGCGGGGTCAGGAGACCCAGTACTTC.

The chain links TRBV10-3 to TRBJ2-2; D remains ambiguous. Trimming cost V 4 bases and J 3 bases, with 9 bases left between them. Germline V CDR1 and CDR2: ENHRY, SYGVKD. The CDR3 covers 14 residues. The CDR3 sequence: CAISVDADTGELFF. Written as DNA, the CDR3 is TGTGCCATCAGTGTGGACGCTGACACCGGGGAGCTGTTTTTT.

The gene calls are TRBV5-4 and TRBJ1-1; perhaps TRBD1 as D (5 bases). Trimming took off 2 bases at V and 4 bases at J, with 15 bases between the two ends. CDR1 SGHNT and CDR2 YYREEE come from the germline V gene (reference sequence). The CDR3 consists of 15 residues. The CDR3 nucleotides read TGTGCCAGCAGCTTCAAGGGGTTCGGGACCACTGAAGCTTTCTTT. Protein sequence: CASSFKGFGTTEAFF. The whole variable domain, remainder taken from reference TRBV5-4 and TRBJ1-1, is ETGVTQSPTHLIKTRGQQVTLRCSSQSGHNTVSWYQQALGQGPQFIFQYYREEENGRGNFPPRFSGLQFPNYSSELNVNALELDDSALYLCASSFKGFGTTEAFFGQGTRLTVV.

The chain uses TRBV7-2 and TRBJ1-5; weak D call: TRBD1 (5 bases). In germline, CDR1 is SGHTA, CDR2 FQGNSA. The CDR3 spans 15 residues. V lost 0 bases and J lost 7, with 13 bases in between. The CDR3 DNA is TGTGCCAGCAGCTTAGCCTGGGCCAGGGACCAGCCCCAGCATTTT. Its translation: CASSLAWARDQPQHF. The full variable domain, with the rest looked up from reference TRBV7-2 and TRBJ1-5, is GAGVSQSPSNKVTEKGKDVELRCDPISGHTALYWYRQSLGQGLEFLIYFQGNSAPDKSGLPSDRFSAERTGGSVSTLTIQRTQQEDSAVYLCASSLAWARDQPQHFGDGTRLSIL.

A few counts support this clonotype. The chain uses TRBV28 and TRBJ1-6; tentative D call: TRBD1 (6 bases). This CDR3 region has 15 residues. Between the trimmed V and J ends, which lost 0 bases and 8 bases, there was a span of 11 bases. CDR1 and CDR2 from the germline V gene are MDHEN and SYDVKM. The CDR3 reads CASSLWTGADSPLHF. Written as DNA, the CDR3 is TGTGCCAGCAGTTTATGGACGGGGGCCGATTCACCCCTCCACTTT. The full variable domain, completed using reference TRBV28 and TRBJ1-6, is DVKVTQSSRYLVKRTGEKVFLECVQDMDHENMFWYRQDPGLGLRLIYFSYDVKMKEKGDIPEGYSVSREKKERFSLILESASTNQTSMYLCASSLWTGADSPLHFGNGTRLTVT.

This clonotype was recorded only once. The chain carries TRBV7-2 and TRBJ2-1; D might be TRBD2 (6 bases). CDR3 length: 13 amino acids. The germline CDR1 and CDR2 sequences are SGHTA and FQGNSA. Trimming stripped 8 bases from V and 4 bases from J, with 12 bases between. CDR3 nucleotide sequence: TGTGCCAGCGGGCAGGACTATTACAATGAGCAGTTCTTC. Translated, it gives CASGQDYYNEQFF.

Note on this clonotype: The junction differs from germline at one of its ends, possibly a read error. The genes are TRBV12-3 or TRBV12-4 and TRBJ2-5, with D perhaps matching TRBD2 (5 bases). The CDR3 contains 15 residues. As DNA, the CDR3 is TGTGCCAGCAGTTCGACGGGGTTGGACCAAGAGGCCCAGTACTTC. Residues: CASSSTGLDQEAQYF.

J is TRBJ2-5 and V is TRBV11-2, with TRBD2 as a possible D gene (5 bases). Looked up from germline, CDR1 is SGHAT and CDR2 is FQNNGV. The CDR3 is 15 residues long. The V gene lost 5 bases and the J gene lost 1 base, with 14 bases spanning the gap. CDR3 in amino acids: CASSHPLVVQETQYF. In DNA form, the CDR3 reads TGTGCCAGCAGCCACCCACTAGTGGTCCAAGAGACCCAGTACTTC.

This sequence joins TRBV3-1 and TRBJ2-5; D might be TRBD2 (6 bases). The tail of the sequence fits TRBJ2-7 better, so the J call may be wrong. CDR1 and CDR2 from the germline V gene are LGHDT and YNNKEL (reference sequence). CDR3 size: 15 residues. CDR3 amino acids: CASSQEGDSTYEQYF. DNA of the CDR3: TGTGCCAGCAGCCAAGAGGGGGACTCAACCTACGAGCAGTACTTC.

Worth noting for this clonotype: Germline is not matched at one junction end, which may reflect a read error. The rearrangement links TRBV6-5 to TRBJ2-2; TRBD2 agrees at 9 bases. The CDR3 consists of 18 residues. The germline CDR1 and CDR2 sequences are MNHEY and SVGAGI. The CDR3 DNA sequence: TGTGCCAGCAGTTACGAGCGGGAGGCCGCTTATAACACCGGGGAGCTGCTTTTT. This sequence encodes CASSYEREAAYNTGELLF.

The rearrangement uses TRBV2 and TRBJ2-5, with D maybe TRBD1 (6 bases). Germline V gives CDR1 SNHLY, CDR2 FYNNEI. The V end lost 4 bases, the J end lost 4 bases, and 13 bases lay between the germline ends. The CDR3 loop spans 14 amino acids. The CDR3 sequence is CASSAAGESETQYF. CDR3 nucleotide sequence: TGTGCCAGCAGTGCCGCAGGGGAGTCAGAGACCCAGTACTTC.

The chain is built from TRBV28 and TRBJ2-5, with D perhaps given as TRBD1 or TRBD2 (5 bases each). CDR3 length: 16 residues. CDR1 and CDR2 from the germline V gene are MDHEN and SYDVKM. V lost 6 bases and J 3 bases, leaving 20 bases between the germline ends. The CDR3 reads CASRPVGTLGEETQYF. DNA for the CDR3: TGTGCCAGCAGACCGGTAGGGACCCTAGGTGAAGAGACCCAGTACTTC.

This sequence joins TRBV9 and TRBJ1-1; 11 bases are a match to TRBD1. CDR1 and CDR2 (germline): SGDLS, YYNGEE. This CDR3 contains 19 residues. The V gene end was trimmed by 1 base and the J gene end by 4 bases; junction bases not matched to a gene: 15. The CDR3 protein is CASSVMRFGPGTGGTEAFF. In DNA, the CDR3 is TGTGCCAGCAGCGTAATGAGGTTCGGTCCCGGGACAGGGGGCACTGAAGCTTTCTTT.

This clonotype was observed a few times. This sequence joins TRBV19 and TRBJ2-5, with TRBD1 identical over 7 bases. The J call is uncertain, as TRBJ2-7 better fits the DNA end. Germline V gene data show CDR1 as LNHDA and CDR2 as SQIVND (reference sequence). The CDR3 contains 13 residues. Here the CDR3 reads CASSPDRSHEQYF. CDR3 DNA sequence: TGTGCCAGTAGCCCGGACAGGAGCCACGAGCAGTACTTC.

In its sample, this clonotype was seen many times. This sequence joins TRBV11-3 and TRBJ1-5, with TRBD1 as a possible D gene (5 bases). Trimming cost V 2 bases and J 7 bases, with 15 bases left between them. Germline V lookup: CDR1 SGHNT, CDR2 YENEEA. The CDR3 has 15 residues. This chain's CDR3 is CASSLYTGSKQPQHF. The CDR3 nucleotides read TGTGCCAGCAGCTTATACACAGGATCCAAACAGCCCCAGCATTTT.

The chain joins TRBV6-5 to TRBJ2-7; 7 bases match TRBD1. This CDR3 contains 17 residues. Losses at the gene ends were 0 bases for V and 0 bases for J; bases not matched to a gene: 8. Per the germline V gene, CDR1 is MNHEY and CDR2 is SVGAGI. This CDR3 reads CASSYSVGTESSYEQYF. In DNA, the CDR3 is TGTGCCAGCAGTTACTCCGTCGGGACAGAGAGCTCCTACGAGCAGTACTTC.

The chain combines TRBV5-1 with TRBJ2-7; maybe TRBD2 (5 bases). V dropped 1 base and J dropped 7 bases, with 12 bases sitting between them. CDR1 is SGHRS, CDR2 YFSETQ, per germline. CDR3 size: 13 residues. The CDR3 nucleotides are TGCGCCAGCAGCTTGATAGTTCGCGGGGAGCAGTACTTC. Its protein is CASSLIVRGEQYF.

The V and J genes are TRBV27 and TRBJ1-4; a possible D gene is TRBD1 (6 bases). From germline, CDR1 is MNHEY and CDR2 SMNVEV (reference sequence). V lost 3 bases and J lost 7, with 21 bases in between. There are 17 residues in the CDR3. Here the CDR3 reads CASSFRADSATGEKLFF. Written as DNA, the CDR3 is TGTGCCAGCAGTTTCCGGGCGGACAGCGCTACGGGTGAAAAACTGTTTTTT.

This chain connects TRBV12-3 or TRBV12-4 to TRBJ2-1; D is undetermined. V shed 6 bases and J shed 8 bases, with 14 bases lying between them. This CDR3 region has 13 residues. CDR3: CASRVDPRDEQFF. As DNA, the CDR3 is TGTGCCAGCAGGGTGGACCCTAGAGATGAGCAGTTCTTC.

With regard to this clonotype: Germline and junction disagree at one end, which may indicate a read error. The chain carries TRBV6-5 and TRBJ2-1, with 13 bases that match TRBD2. The germline CDR1 and CDR2 sequences are MNHEY and SVGAGI. There are 16 residues in the CDR3. CDR3 coding DNA: TGTGCCAGCAGTTACGGACTAGCGGGAGCGGATAATGAGCAGCTCTTC. Protein: CASSYGLAGADNEQLF.

The chain uses TRBV12-3 or TRBV12-4 and TRBJ2-5; TRBD1 agrees at 8 bases. The last part of the DNA fits TRBJ2-7 better; the J call may be wrong. The CDR3 runs to 15 residues. The CDR3 DNA is TGTGCCAGCAGTTCCTTGGACAGGGTACCCTACGAGCAGTACTTC. Amino acid sequence: CASSSLDRVPYEQYF.

This clonotype was seen a few times. V is TRBV7-2 and J is TRBJ1-6; 7 nucleotides align to TRBD1. The junction had 8 bases not matched to a gene; V was cut back by 5 bases and J by 16 bases. Per germline, CDR1 SGHTA and CDR2 FQGNSA. This CDR3 region has 12 residues. CDR3 loop: CASSIGTVPLHF. DNA of the CDR3: TGTGCCAGCAGCATCGGGACAGTTCCACTCCACTTT.

This clonotype was recorded a few times. The CDR3 nucleotides are TGTGCCTGGAGTGTACGTATAGCGGGGCAAGAGACCCAGTACTTC. It codes for CAWSVRIAGQETQYF. The chain employs TRBV30 and TRBJ2-5; 8 nucleotides match TRBD2. The V gene end was trimmed by 0 bases and the J gene end by 2 bases; junction bases not matched to a gene: 5. Germline V CDR1 and CDR2: GTSNPN, SVGIG (reference sequence). The CDR3 has 15 residues.

The gene calls are TRBV20-1 and TRBJ1-1, with 10 positions matching TRBD1. The germline V gene has CDR1 DFQATT and CDR2 SNEGSKA (reference sequence). J was trimmed by 4 bases and V by 5 bases; bases with no gene match: 1. This CDR3 contains 12 residues. The CDR3 here is CSAGDRGTEAFF. DNA of the CDR3: TGCAGTGCTGGGGACAGGGGCACTGAAGCTTTCTTT.

A few counts support this clonotype. The rearrangement joins TRBV20-1 to TRBJ1-5; a weak D match, TRBD1 (5 bases). V lost 2 bases and J 7 bases, leaving 12 bases between the germline ends. CDR3 size: 13 residues. CDR1 DFQATT and CDR2 SNEGSKA come from the germline V gene (reference sequence). CDR3 DNA: TGCAGTGCTAGAATCAAGGGGTCCCAGCCCCAGCATTTT. Its translation: CSARIKGSQPQHF.